This TCR beta chain was captured in a study of T-cell memory formation after mild COVID-19. V was trimmed by 3 bases and J by 0 bases, leaving 13 bases between them. The CDR3 totals 16 residues. The germline gives CDR1 KGHSH, CDR2 LQKENI. TCRdb re-called the 5' RACE reads with MiXCR, one entry per CDR3 protein. Of 200,000 or so distinct CDR3 sequences in the sample, about 17% were seen once. This TCR was recovered from an adult woman who had mild COVID-19 (a few samples of this study predate the infection). Cell type and time point are not known. Sequenced: PBMCs or a T cell subset sorted from them (not recorded which). This rearrangement joins TRBV18 to TRBJ2-3, with D possibly TRBD2 on 5 matching bases. In DNA form, the CDR3 reads TGTGCCAGCTCACCCGGGCGGGCCGGAAGCACAGATACGCAGTATTTT. Its protein product is CASSPGRAGSTDTQYF.